Detailed here is one TCR beta chain. Its antigen is unidentified. Genomic DNA belonging to each subset was distributed in equal measure over several immunoSEQ plates. In the original workflow: ImmunoSEQ only sent back junction sequences with no quality scores, so filtering was done differently. Repertoires were generated with immunoSEQ multiplex PCR, while TCRdb's copy carries only in-frame clones and drops some. D and trimming come from the DNA, and the V and J calls and clone size come from that table. The data show approximately 1,000,000 clones, around 78% seen once. This entry belongs to a study of shared clonotypes between healthy human individuals. Study-level information: Contributing individuals were a couple of females and three males aged 18 to 49.

The CDR3 is 18 amino acids. V was cut by 0 bases and J by 2 bases, with 17 bases left in between. From germline, CDR1 is LGHNA and CDR2 YSLEER. Study-level findings and limits: Large sequencing depth failed to make sorted-subset sequencing complete, rarefaction showed.

Sequenced: memory CD4+ T cells from PBMCs. Subset: CD45RA-negative fraction. The rearrangement uses TRBV4-3 and TRBJ2-4, with a possible D match to TRBD1 (6 bases). The clonotype was recovered from a young man in good health. Some clones in this sample may be carry-over from other donors' samples. The CDR3 coding sequence is TGCGCCAGCAGCCAAGATCTAGGGGGTTTAGTGACCAAAAACATTCAGTACTTC. It yields the protein CASSQDLGGLVTKNIQYF.